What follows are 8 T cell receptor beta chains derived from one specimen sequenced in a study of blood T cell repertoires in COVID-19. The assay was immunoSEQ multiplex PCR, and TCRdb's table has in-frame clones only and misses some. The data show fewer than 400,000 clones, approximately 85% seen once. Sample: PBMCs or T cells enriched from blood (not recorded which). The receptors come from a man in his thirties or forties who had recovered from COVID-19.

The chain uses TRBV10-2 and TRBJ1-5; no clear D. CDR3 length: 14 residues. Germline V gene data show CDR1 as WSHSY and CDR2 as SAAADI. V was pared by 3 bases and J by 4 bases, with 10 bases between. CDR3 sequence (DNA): TGCGCCAGCAGTGATCGGTCCCGAAATCAGCCCCAGCATTTT. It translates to CASSDRSRNQPQHF.

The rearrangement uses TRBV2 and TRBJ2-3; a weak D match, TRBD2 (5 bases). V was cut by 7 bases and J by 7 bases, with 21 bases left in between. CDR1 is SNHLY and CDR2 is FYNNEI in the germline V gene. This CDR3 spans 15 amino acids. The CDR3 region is CASTLSGGLGNTQYF. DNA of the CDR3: TGTGCCAGCACCCTCAGCGGTGGGCTCGGAAATACGCAGTATTTT. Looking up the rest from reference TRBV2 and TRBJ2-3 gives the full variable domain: EPEVTQTPSHQVTQMGQEVILRCVPISNHLYFYWYRQILGQKVEFLVSFYNNEISEKSEIFDDQFSVERPDGSNFTLKIRSTKLEDSAMYFCASTLSGGLGNTQYFGPGTRLTVL.

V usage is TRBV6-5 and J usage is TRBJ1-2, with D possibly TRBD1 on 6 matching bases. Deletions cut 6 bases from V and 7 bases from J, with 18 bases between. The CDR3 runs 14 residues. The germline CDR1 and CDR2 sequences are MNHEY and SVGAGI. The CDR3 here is CASSPLTGFSGYTF. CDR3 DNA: TGTGCCAGCAGCCCCTTAACAGGGTTCTCTGGCTACACCTTC.

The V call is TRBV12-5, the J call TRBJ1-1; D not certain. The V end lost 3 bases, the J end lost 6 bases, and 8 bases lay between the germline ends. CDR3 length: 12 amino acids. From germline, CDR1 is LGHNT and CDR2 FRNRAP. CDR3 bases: TGTGCTAGTGGTTTTAGGAGATCTGAAGCTTTCTTT. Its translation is CASGFRRSEAFF.

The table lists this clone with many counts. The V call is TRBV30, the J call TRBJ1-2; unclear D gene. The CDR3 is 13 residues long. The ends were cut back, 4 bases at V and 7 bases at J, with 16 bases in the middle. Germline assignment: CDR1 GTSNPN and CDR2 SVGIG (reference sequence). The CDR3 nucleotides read TGTGCCTGGACCCATAAAGGCCGGAGTGGCTACACCTTC. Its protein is CAWTHKGRSGYTF.

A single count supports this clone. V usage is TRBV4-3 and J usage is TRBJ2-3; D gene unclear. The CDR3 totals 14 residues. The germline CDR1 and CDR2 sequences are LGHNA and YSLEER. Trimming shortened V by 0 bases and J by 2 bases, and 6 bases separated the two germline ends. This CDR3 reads CASSQDLPTDTQYF. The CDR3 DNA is TGCGCCAGCAGCCAAGATCTCCCCACAGATACGCAGTATTTT.

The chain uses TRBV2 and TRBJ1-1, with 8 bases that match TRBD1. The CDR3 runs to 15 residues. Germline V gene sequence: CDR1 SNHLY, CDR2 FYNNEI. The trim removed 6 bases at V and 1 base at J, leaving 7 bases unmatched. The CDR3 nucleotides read TGTGCCAGCAGGCGGGACAGGCACAAGAACACTGAAGCTTTCTTT. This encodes CASRRDRHKNTEAFF.

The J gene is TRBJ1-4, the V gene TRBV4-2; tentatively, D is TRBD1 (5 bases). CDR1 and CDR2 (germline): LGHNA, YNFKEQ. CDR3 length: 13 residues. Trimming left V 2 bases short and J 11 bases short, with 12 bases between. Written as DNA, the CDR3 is TGTGCCAGCAGCCAAACTGCGACAGACAAACTGTTTTTT. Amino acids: CASSQTATDKLFF.